This paragraph covers one T cell receptor (beta chain) sequence. Antigen unknown. This entry is derived from a study of cytotoxic CD8 clonotypes in ibrutinib-treated CLL. About the research overall: Response samples were drawn at a median of about 13 months of treatment, range 6 to 36. When averaged across all of the samples, the counts came to some 250,000 productive templates and more than 85,000 productive rearrangements. Study results and caveats: Public clonotypes proved infrequent, and on treatment they shrank or remained steady. Clonality was higher at baseline than in age-matched healthy donors and tracked circulating CD8+ T-cell counts.

The J segment lost 3 bases and the V segment lost 0 bases, leaving 12 bases of the junction unmatched. From germline, CDR1 is LGHNA and CDR2 YSLEER. CDR3 length: 18 amino acids. The assay was immunoSEQ multiplex PCR, and TCRdb's table has in-frame clones only and misses some. Of about 310,000 clones listed, 80% were seen once; the top ten hold under 8.5%. This sample comprised PBMCs, obtained before ibrutinib treatment. The sequence derives from a human donor with chronic lymphocytic leukemia. The chain combines TRBV4-3 with TRBJ2-7, with TRBD2 identical over 9 bases. CDR3: CASSQDRPASGNLYEQYF. DNA of the CDR3: TGCGCCAGCAGCCAAGATAGGCCTGCTAGCGGGAACCTCTACGAGCAGTACTTC.